This record concerns one T cell receptor beta chain sequence. Its target is not known. This CDR3 spans 18 amino acids. The V gene's germline CDR1 is SNHLY and CDR2 FYNNEI. After removal of 7 bases from V and 0 bases from J, the junction contained 13 bases not matched to a gene. This record comes from a study of T cells in narcolepsy. Assay: immunoSEQ multiplex PCR; the TCRdb copy retains only in-frame clones and omits some. The sample records roughly 35,000 clones, roughly 84% being singletons. General study results and limits: Healthy controls reportedly lacked the autoreactive clonotypes serially found in patients' blood.

The receptor was isolated from a human donor with narcolepsy. Sequencing input: CD45RA- memory CD4+ T cells from PBMCs. V and J are TRBV2 and TRBJ1-5; 9 nucleotides line up with TRBD1. The DNA of the CDR3 is TGTGCCAGCATGGGGGACAGGGCCGGAATAAATAGCAATCAGCCCCAGCATTTT. Translation: CASMGDRAGINSNQPQHF.